This TCR beta chain was sequenced for a study of cytomegalovirus exposure and HLA in healthy donors. Findings of the study overall: One later analysis, an examination of the 100 to 150 validation repertoires, found that first-cohort TCR clusters tended to co-occur in them. Under in vitro conditions, three CMV-associated chains were confirmed as specific for CMV antigens. TCR beta chains numbering under 200 were designated cytomegalovirus-associated.

Produced via immunoSEQ multiplex PCR; TCRdb's table is partial and in-frame only. The top ten hold about 0.86% of the sample, which has 280,000 or so clones, 88% seen once. Comments on this clone: No antigen is known for it.

Germline-derived CDR1 and CDR2 are SGDLS and YYNGEE. The V and J ends lost 0 bases and 7 bases respectively, with 16 bases between them. This CDR3 is built from 15 residues. Input material: PBMCs. The TCR was taken from a woman aged 18-29 years in good health and CMV-seronegative. The J gene is TRBJ1-1, the V gene TRBV9, with D unresolved. The CDR3 nucleotides read TGTGCCAGCAGCGTAGGACCGGAGTTGGTAGTTGAAGCTTTCTTT. This encodes CASSVGPELVVEAFF. The full variable domain, rest sourced from reference TRBV9 and TRBJ1-1, is DSGVTQTPKHLITATGQRVTLRCSPRSGDLSVYWYQQSLDQGLQFLIQYYNGEERAKGNILERFSAQQFPDLHSELNLSSLELGDSALYFCASSVGPELVVEAFFGQGTRLTVV.